This T cell receptor (beta chain) was captured by sequencing in a study of blood T cell repertoires in COVID-19. In the study overall: Whether acute or convalescent, the COVID-19 samples came from the United States, Italy and Spain. PBMCs, B-cell-depleted T cells, or T cells provided the cDNA or gDNA that made up the material.

Individuals aged roughly 18 to 95 years were recruited from 24 US areas. Assay: immunoSEQ multiplex PCR; the TCRdb copy retains only in-frame clones and omits some. The sample carries 320,000 or so clones, approximately 88% recorded once. This CDR3 has 14 residues. Germline loops: CDR1 LNHDA, CDR2 SQIVND (reference sequence). Between the trimmed V and J ends, which lost 5 bases and 3 bases, there was a span of 8 bases. Source material: PBMCs or T cells enriched from blood (not recorded which). The V call is TRBV19, the J call TRBJ1-6; D is undetermined. This TCR was recovered from a man in his thirties or forties who had recovered from COVID-19. In DNA form, the CDR3 reads TGTGCCAGTAGTGGAGGCAGCTATAATTCACCCCTCCACTTT. Its protein is CASSGGSYNSPLHF.